Listed below are T cell receptor beta chains from one sample, sequenced in a study of molecular identifiers for immune sequencing clone quantification. TCRdb called the PCR reads again in MiXCR, with one record for every CDR3 protein. The table shows some 680,000 distinct CDR3 sequences, with around 25% occurring only once. Sample: naive CD8+ T cells from blood, with Jurkat cell RNA spiked in. The source is a human donor in good health. Some libraries in this study had Jurkat cell RNA spiked in. The CDR3 runs from the conserved cysteine through the conserved F or W. Each record gives: J gene, CDR3 length, V gene, D gene, clone size, CDR3 DNA, CDR3 protein. A D gene is named only where the DNA matches it firmly. Size is stated for part of the rows, as once, few or many counts, or as a class when the clone is expanded.

j_call: TRBJ2-3
cdr3_length: 13
v_call: TRBV30
d_call: .
clone_size: many
cdr3_nt: TGTGCCTGGGGCTGGCTGGGCGGAGATACGCAGTATTTT
cdr3_aa: CAWGWLGGDTQYF

j_call: TRBJ1-1
cdr3_length: 17
v_call: TRBV3-1
d_call: .
clone_size: .
cdr3_nt: TGTGCCAGCAGCTCCCCGGACCTAGGGGTCGTTGGCACTGAAGCTTTCTTT
cdr3_aa: CASSSPDLGVVGTEAFF

j_call: TRBJ2-1
cdr3_length: 14
v_call: TRBV7-3
d_call: .
clone_size: few
cdr3_nt: TGTGCCAGCAGCGCTACTACAACTTACAATGAGCAGTTCTTC
cdr3_aa: CASSATTTYNEQFF

j_call: TRBJ2-7
cdr3_length: 13
v_call: TRBV30
d_call: .
clone_size: many
cdr3_nt: TGTGCCTGGAGGACGTATGTAGGGTACGAGCAGTACTTC
cdr3_aa: CAWRTYVGYEQYF

j_call: TRBJ2-7
cdr3_length: 13
v_call: TRBV10-1
d_call: .
clone_size: .
cdr3_nt: TGCGCCAGCAGTCATGGCCCCAACCACGAGCAGTACTTC
cdr3_aa: CASSHGPNHEQYF

j_call: TRBJ1-4
cdr3_length: 17
v_call: TRBV4-1
d_call: .
clone_size: many
cdr3_nt: TGCGCCAGCAGCCAAAGTGGGGGGCAGCCGGCTAATGAAAAACTGTTTTTT
cdr3_aa: CASSQSGGQPANEKLFF

j_call: TRBJ2-1
cdr3_length: 16
v_call: TRBV12-3/TRBV12-4
d_call: TRBD2
clone_size: .
cdr3_nt: TGTGCCAGCAGTTCGGGCGGGAGGGCCCATTTAGGTGAGCAGTTCTTC
cdr3_aa: CASSSGGRAHLGEQFF

j_call: TRBJ1-2
cdr3_length: 15
v_call: TRBV4-3
d_call: .
clone_size: once
cdr3_nt: TGCGCCAACAGCCAAGATGGGGCAGGTTACTATGGCTACACCTTC
cdr3_aa: CANSQDGAGYYGYTF

j_call: TRBJ2-5
cdr3_length: 17
v_call: TRBV7-9
d_call: TRBD1
clone_size: .
cdr3_nt: TGTGCCCGCAGCCCGCCAAGGGACAGGGGGAACCAAGCGACCCAGTACTTC
cdr3_aa: CARSPPRDRGNQATQYF

j_call: TRBJ2-7
cdr3_length: 14
v_call: TRBV20-1
d_call: TRBD2
clone_size: many
cdr3_nt: TGCAGTGCTCCCTTAGCGGGGGGACCCTACGAGCAGTACTTC
cdr3_aa: CSAPLAGGPYEQYF

j_call: TRBJ1-1
cdr3_length: 14
v_call: TRBV7-3
d_call: .
clone_size: .
cdr3_nt: TGTGCCCGCAGCCACGTTGGGGGGGGAACTGAAGCTTTCTTT
cdr3_aa: CARSHVGGGTEAFF

j_call: TRBJ2-5
cdr3_length: 13
v_call: TRBV29-1
d_call: .
clone_size: many
cdr3_nt: TGCAGCGTTCCACGACAGAACCAAGAGACCCAGTACTTC
cdr3_aa: CSVPRQNQETQYF

j_call: TRBJ2-7
cdr3_length: 16
v_call: TRBV6-2/TRBV6-3
d_call: .
clone_size: .
cdr3_nt: TGTGCCAGCAGTTACTCGAAGTCCTGGACCTCCTACGAGCAGTACTTC
cdr3_aa: CASSYSKSWTSYEQYF

j_call: TRBJ1-3
cdr3_length: 14
v_call: TRBV5-1
d_call: .
clone_size: .
cdr3_nt: TGCGCCAGCTGCTTGGTTGCGGATGGAAACACCATATATTTT
cdr3_aa: CASCLVADGNTIYF

j_call: TRBJ2-4
cdr3_length: 16
v_call: TRBV9
d_call: .
clone_size: many
cdr3_nt: TGTGCCAGCAGCGTAGGACAGTCTAAAGCCAAAAACATTCAGTACTTC
cdr3_aa: CASSVGQSKAKNIQYF

j_call: TRBJ2-7
cdr3_length: 13
v_call: TRBV15
d_call: TRBD1
clone_size: .
cdr3_nt: TGTGCCACCCGTACCTTCAGGGGGAACGAGCAGTACTTC
cdr3_aa: CATRTFRGNEQYF

j_call: TRBJ1-1
cdr3_length: 15
v_call: TRBV4-1
d_call: .
clone_size: many
cdr3_nt: TGCGCCAGCAGCCAAGAGAACAGCTTGAACACTGAAGCTTTCTTT
cdr3_aa: CASSQENSLNTEAFF

j_call: TRBJ2-3
cdr3_length: 15
v_call: TRBV10-3
d_call: .
clone_size: .
cdr3_nt: TGTGCCATCAGTGAGTTGGGACGATCCGAGGATACGCAGTATTTT
cdr3_aa: CAISELGRSEDTQYF

j_call: TRBJ1-1
cdr3_length: 13
v_call: TRBV4-1
d_call: .
clone_size: .
cdr3_nt: TGCGCCAGCAGTTCACTGGTGAACACTGAAGCTTTCTTT
cdr3_aa: CASSSLVNTEAFF

j_call: TRBJ2-7
cdr3_length: 14
v_call: TRBV4-1
d_call: .
clone_size: .
cdr3_nt: TGCGCCAGCAGCCGCCCAGGGGACCGAAACGAGCAGTACTTC
cdr3_aa: CASSRPGDRNEQYF

j_call: TRBJ1-1
cdr3_length: 14
v_call: TRBV4-1
d_call: .
clone_size: many
cdr3_nt: TGCGCCAGCAGCCAAGCTGCCTTATCCACTGAAGCTTTCTTT
cdr3_aa: CASSQAALSTEAFF

j_call: TRBJ2-3
cdr3_length: 18
v_call: TRBV7-2
d_call: TRBD2
clone_size: many
cdr3_nt: TGTGCCAGCAGCTTAGCCCTACTAGCGGGAGCTCCCCAAGATACGCAGTATTTT
cdr3_aa: CASSLALLAGAPQDTQYF

j_call: TRBJ2-6
cdr3_length: 16
v_call: TRBV5-1
d_call: .
clone_size: many
cdr3_nt: TGCGCCAGCAGCTACACGACAGGAACTGGGGCCAACGTCCTGACTTTC
cdr3_aa: CASSYTTGTGANVLTF

j_call: TRBJ2-1
cdr3_length: 13
v_call: TRBV30
d_call: .
clone_size: few
cdr3_nt: TGTGCCTGGAGCAGGGGTTCCTACAATGAGCAGTTCTTC
cdr3_aa: CAWSRGSYNEQFF

j_call: TRBJ1-1
cdr3_length: 15
v_call: TRBV5-1
d_call: .
clone_size: few
cdr3_nt: TGCGCCAGCAGCCTGGCCTCTATTATGAACACTGAAGCTTTCTTT
cdr3_aa: CASSLASIMNTEAFF

j_call: TRBJ2-1
cdr3_length: 14
v_call: TRBV19
d_call: TRBD1
clone_size: .
cdr3_nt: TGTGCCAGTGACCCGGGACAGGGGGACAATGAGCAGTTCTTC
cdr3_aa: CASDPGQGDNEQFF